This T cell receptor beta chain was retrieved from a study of response to subunit inactivated influenza vaccine. Study results and caveats: That few new T cells are recruited by each seasonal influenza vaccination was the authors' suggestion.

Notes on this clonotype: Its antigen is not known.

CDR1 MNHEY and CDR2 SMNVEV come from the germline V gene (reference sequence). V lost 6 bases, J lost 0 bases, and 15 bases lay in between. The CDR3 has 16 residues. TCRdb independently ran MiXCR on the RT-PCR reads; one entry per CDR3 protein. The sample lists about 480,000 distinct CDR3 sequences, over 10% seen once, with 13% in the top ten. The sequencing used PBMCs from blood, collected 35 to 45 days after vaccination. The TCR comes from a middle-aged man who received an inactivated influenza vaccine. The chain is built from TRBV27 and TRBJ2-4, with D unresolved. The CDR3 here is CASSHGRIIAKNIQYF. The DNA of the CDR3 is TGTGCCAGCAGCCATGGACGGATCATAGCCAAAAACATTCAGTACTTC.